This T cell receptor beta chain came from a study of OX40 agonist ivuxolimab in advanced cancers. Study-wide context: Treatment of patients was with ivuxolimab, an agonistic anti-OX40 (CD134) antibody. At 0.01 to 10 mg/kg, ivuxolimab was administered intravenously to patients every 2 weeks.

Patients who had autoimmune disease history or got systemic immunosuppression were left out. This CDR3 spans 16 amino acids. Germline V gives CDR1 SGHRS, CDR2 YFSETQ. V lost 7 bases and J 5 bases, leaving 24 bases between the germline ends. Clones were sequenced by immunoSEQ multiplex PCR, and TCRdb holds only the in-frame ones, with some missing. This table holds some 38,000 clones, roughly nine tenths found once. The genes are TRBV5-1 and TRBJ1-1; a possible D gene is TRBD1 (6 bases). The specimen comprised CD4+ or CD8+ T cells sorted from blood, sampled in a trial of the OX40 agonist ivuxolimab. This sequence was found in an adult with an advanced solid tumor such as melanoma, head and neck, liver or kidney cancer. As DNA, the CDR3 is TGCGCCAGCCACAGGGAGAGGGTCGTTCAGGGGACTGAAGCTTTCTTT. Translated: CASHRERVVQGTEAFF.